Listed below are T cell receptor beta chains from one sample, sequenced in a study of tumor T cells in aggressive B-cell lymphoma. Sequencing used immunoSEQ multiplex PCR; TCRdb keeps in-frame clones, though not all of them. This sample has about 7,600 clones; 80% to 85% occur once, and the top ten carry over 2.5%. Sequenced material: tumor tissue. The source of these receptors is an adult with diffuse large B cell lymphoma. Each CDR3 is given with its conserved first and last residue. Fields, in order: V gene, D gene, CDR3 length, J gene, clone size, CDR3 DNA, CDR3 protein. The D gene is left open where the match is weak. Only part of the rows carry a size: once, few, many, or a class if the clone is expanded.

v_gene: TRBV19; d_gene: -; len: 13; j_gene: TRBJ2-5; abundance: -; CDR3nt: TGTGCCAGTAGTATGGCCCTGTGGGAGACCCAGTACTTC; CDR3aa: CASSMALWETQYF
v_gene: TRBV19; d_gene: -; len: 12; j_gene: TRBJ2-7; abundance: -; CDR3nt: TGTGCCAGTAGTACGAATGCAGGCGAGCAGTACTTC; CDR3aa: CASSTNAGEQYF
v_gene: TRBV4-3; d_gene: -; len: 16; j_gene: TRBJ1-4; abundance: -; CDR3nt: TGCGCCAGCAGCCAAGATCTGTCAGCAACTAATGAAAAACTGTTTTTT; CDR3aa: CASSQDLSATNEKLFF
v_gene: TRBV9; d_gene: -; len: 14; j_gene: TRBJ1-5; abundance: -; CDR3nt: TGTGCCAGCAGCGTAGGAGGCAGCTATCAGCCCCAGCATTTT; CDR3aa: CASSVGGSYQPQHF
v_gene: TRBV27; d_gene: TRBD1; len: 14; j_gene: TRBJ2-7; abundance: -; CDR3nt: TGTGCCAGCAGTCTCCAGGGGGCTTTCGACGAGCAGTACTTC; CDR3aa: CASSLQGAFDEQYF
v_gene: TRBV29-1; d_gene: TRBD1; len: 15; j_gene: TRBJ2-4; abundance: -; CDR3nt: TGCAGCGCCGAAGGGGACAGACTAGCCAAAAACATTCAGTACTTC; CDR3aa: CSAEGDRLAKNIQYF
v_gene: TRBV5-1; d_gene: TRBD1; len: 15; j_gene: TRBJ2-3; abundance: -; CDR3nt: TGCGTCAGCAGCCCGGACAGGGGGCTCGCAGATACGCAGTATTTT; CDR3aa: CVSSPDRGLADTQYF
v_gene: TRBV28; d_gene: -; len: 14; j_gene: TRBJ2-2; abundance: -; CDR3nt: TGTGCCAGCAGTTTAGGACGGAACACCGGGGAGCTATTTTTT; CDR3aa: CASSLGRNTGELFF
v_gene: TRBV28; d_gene: -; len: 16; j_gene: TRBJ1-1; abundance: -; CDR3nt: TGTGCCAGCAGTTCCCTCCTAGAGACAGAAGACACTGAAGCTTTCTTT; CDR3aa: CASSSLLETEDTEAFF
v_gene: TRBV19; d_gene: TRBD2; len: 15; j_gene: TRBJ2-3; abundance: -; CDR3nt: TGTGCCAGTAGCCGACTAGCGGGGGGTTCAGATACGCAGTATTTT; CDR3aa: CASSRLAGGSDTQYF
v_gene: TRBV9; d_gene: -; len: 16; j_gene: TRBJ2-3; abundance: few; CDR3nt: TGTGCCAGCAGTCCATACACCTTTTCTAGCACAGATACGCAGTATTTT; CDR3aa: CASSPYTFSSTDTQYF
v_gene: TRBV9; d_gene: TRBD1; len: 15; j_gene: TRBJ1-2; abundance: -; CDR3nt: TGTGCCAGCAGCGTAGGGACAGGGGGCGACTATGGCTACACCTTC; CDR3aa: CASSVGTGGDYGYTF
v_gene: TRBV7-9; d_gene: -; len: 11; j_gene: TRBJ2-7; abundance: -; CDR3nt: TGTGCCAGCAGCTTGGGGACACTATCCCTTTTC; CDR3aa: CASSLGTLSLF
v_gene: TRBV7-9; d_gene: TRBD2; len: 16; j_gene: TRBJ2-3; abundance: -; CDR3nt: TGTGCCAGCAGCTTAGGGAACGGGGGGGTGACAGATACGCAGTATTTT; CDR3aa: CASSLGNGGVTDTQYF
v_gene: TRBV15; d_gene: -; len: 15; j_gene: TRBJ1-2; abundance: -; CDR3nt: TGTGCCACCAGCAGAGACTTGTCGCGGGGCTATGGCTACACCTTC; CDR3aa: CATSRDLSRGYGYTF
v_gene: TRBV6-5; d_gene: -; len: 15; j_gene: TRBJ1-5; abundance: -; CDR3nt: TGTGCCAGCAGTTACAGAAGGGGGACAAATCAGCCCCAGCATTTT; CDR3aa: CASSYRRGTNQPQHF
v_gene: TRBV6-1; d_gene: TRBD1; len: 14; j_gene: TRBJ2-5; abundance: -; CDR3nt: TGTGCCAGCAGTGAGACGGGACAGCAAGAGACCCAGTACTTC; CDR3aa: CASSETGQQETQYF
v_gene: TRBV10-1; d_gene: -; len: 14; j_gene: TRBJ1-1; abundance: -; CDR3nt: TGCGCCAGCAGTGAGTCGAGACAGGACACTGAAGCTTTCTTT; CDR3aa: CASSESRQDTEAFF
v_gene: TRBV28; d_gene: -; len: 15; j_gene: TRBJ1-1; abundance: once; CDR3nt: TGTGCCAGCAGTCACGCCGGGACTGGCAACACTGAAGCTTTCTTT; CDR3aa: CASSHAGTGNTEAFF
v_gene: TRBV4-3; d_gene: TRBD2; len: 18; j_gene: TRBJ2-3; abundance: -; CDR3nt: TGCGCCAGCAGCCGAAGCCTCGGGGGGGGAGAGAGCACAGATACGCAGTATTTT; CDR3aa: CASSRSLGGGESTDTQYF
v_gene: TRBV11-1; d_gene: -; len: 15; j_gene: TRBJ2-1; abundance: -; CDR3nt: TGTGCCAGCAGCAAAACCGGGACTTCGAACAATGAGCAGTTCTTC; CDR3aa: CASSKTGTSNNEQFF
v_gene: TRBV6-1; d_gene: TRBD2; len: 16; j_gene: TRBJ2-1; abundance: -; CDR3nt: TGTGCCAGCAGTGAAGTGGGGGGATGGGGGGGCAATGAGCAGTTCTTC; CDR3aa: CASSEVGGWGGNEQFF
v_gene: TRBV13; d_gene: -; len: 13; j_gene: TRBJ1-4; abundance: -; CDR3nt: TGTGCCAGCTCGTTCGGTCTCAATGAAAAACTGTTTTTT; CDR3aa: CASSFGLNEKLFF
v_gene: TRBV28; d_gene: TRBD2; len: 16; j_gene: TRBJ2-7; abundance: -; CDR3nt: TGTGCCAGCAGTTTAAAGAGTAGCGGGGGGACCTACGAGCAGTACTTC; CDR3aa: CASSLKSSGGTYEQYF
v_gene: TRBV7-9; d_gene: TRBD2; len: 15; j_gene: TRBJ2-1; abundance: -; CDR3nt: TGTGCCAGCAGCTTAGGTCTAGCGGGAGTGAATAAGCAGTTCTTC; CDR3aa: CASSLGLAGVNKQFF
v_gene: TRBV27; d_gene: -; len: 12; j_gene: TRBJ1-2; abundance: -; CDR3nt: TGTGCCAGCAGTTCAAATAACTATGGCTACACCTTC; CDR3aa: CASSSNNYGYTF
v_gene: TRBV6-8; d_gene: TRBD2; len: 17; j_gene: TRBJ2-5; abundance: -; CDR3nt: TGTGCCAGCGATTCCGGGACTAGCGGGAGAAGGGGGGAGACCCAGTACTTC; CDR3aa: CASDSGTSGRRGETQYF
v_gene: TRBV29-1; d_gene: -; len: 14; j_gene: TRBJ1-3; abundance: -; CDR3nt: TGCAGCGTTGTAGGACAGAGCTCTGGAAACACCATATATTTT; CDR3aa: CSVVGQSSGNTIYF
v_gene: TRBV28; d_gene: TRBD2; len: 18; j_gene: TRBJ2-1; abundance: -; CDR3nt: TGTGCCAGCAGTTTAAACCCTAGCGGGGCCCACTCCTACAATGAGCAGTTCTTC; CDR3aa: CASSLNPSGAHSYNEQFF
v_gene: TRBV4-3; d_gene: -; len: 15; j_gene: TRBJ1-5; abundance: once; CDR3nt: TGCGCCAGCAGCCAAGACAGGGGAAGCTATCAGCCCCAGCATTTT; CDR3aa: CASSQDRGSYQPQHF
v_gene: TRBV7-9; d_gene: -; len: 18; j_gene: TRBJ2-2; abundance: -; CDR3nt: TGTGCCAGCAGCTTAGTGCCAGGGGCGCCCCGGGACACCGGGGAGCTGTTTTTT; CDR3aa: CASSLVPGAPRDTGELFF
v_gene: TRBV6-5; d_gene: TRBD1; len: 14; j_gene: TRBJ1-2; abundance: -; CDR3nt: TGTGCCAGCGCACGAGGGGGCCCTAACTATGGCTACACCTTC; CDR3aa: CASARGGPNYGYTF
v_gene: TRBV9; d_gene: -; len: 13; j_gene: TRBJ1-3; abundance: -; CDR3nt: TGTGCCAGCGCTACCCCCCCTGGAAACACCATATATTTT; CDR3aa: CASATPPGNTIYF
v_gene: TRBV2; d_gene: TRBD1; len: 14; j_gene: TRBJ1-4; abundance: -; CDR3nt: TGTGCCAGCAGCCGACAGGGGCCTAATGAAAAACTGTTTTTT; CDR3aa: CASSRQGPNEKLFF
v_gene: TRBV9; d_gene: -; len: 16; j_gene: TRBJ2-1; abundance: -; CDR3nt: TGTGCCAGTAGCCTGGGTGAGGCCCTCCCGAACAATGAGCAGTTCTTC; CDR3aa: CASSLGEALPNNEQFF
v_gene: TRBV10-1; d_gene: -; len: 14; j_gene: TRBJ1-2; abundance: -; CDR3nt: TGCGCCAGCAGTGAGGGAAAGGGGGACTATGGCTACACCTTC; CDR3aa: CASSEGKGDYGYTF
v_gene: TRBV29-1; d_gene: TRBD2; len: 13; j_gene: TRBJ2-1; abundance: few; CDR3nt: TGCAGCGTTGACACTAGCGGAAAAAATGAGCAGTTCTTC; CDR3aa: CSVDTSGKNEQFF
v_gene: TRBV11-2; d_gene: TRBD1; len: 16; j_gene: TRBJ2-1; abundance: few; CDR3nt: TGTGCCAGCAGCCCGTATACAGGGGGACCTTACAATGAGCAGTTCTTC; CDR3aa: CASSPYTGGPYNEQFF
v_gene: TRBV7-9; d_gene: TRBD1; len: 15; j_gene: TRBJ1-5; abundance: -; CDR3nt: TGTGCCAGCAGCCCCACAGGGGGCGGCAATCAGCCCCAGCATTTT; CDR3aa: CASSPTGGGNQPQHF
v_gene: TRBV18; d_gene: -; len: 12; j_gene: TRBJ2-5; abundance: -; CDR3nt: TGTGCCAGCTCACCACCCGGGGAGACCCAGTACTTC; CDR3aa: CASSPPGETQYF
v_gene: TRBV5-1; d_gene: -; len: 14; j_gene: TRBJ2-3; abundance: -; CDR3nt: TGCGCCAGCAGCTTGGGGGAGCTGGGAGATACGCAGTATTTT; CDR3aa: CASSLGELGDTQYF
v_gene: TRBV28; d_gene: TRBD2; len: 17; j_gene: TRBJ2-3; abundance: few; CDR3nt: TGTGCCAGCAGTTTACTAGCGGATGAAACTAGCACAGATACGCAGTATTTT; CDR3aa: CASSLLADETSTDTQYF
v_gene: TRBV10-3; d_gene: -; len: 14; j_gene: TRBJ1-1; abundance: -; CDR3nt: TGTGCCATCAGTGTTTCGGACAGAGTCACTGAAGCTTTCTTT; CDR3aa: CAISVSDRVTEAFF
v_gene: TRBV2; d_gene: TRBD1; len: 13; j_gene: TRBJ1-2; abundance: -; CDR3nt: TGTGCCAGCAAAGACGACAGGGGGATAGGCTACACCTTC; CDR3aa: CASKDDRGIGYTF
v_gene: TRBV27; d_gene: TRBD1; len: 14; j_gene: TRBJ1-5; abundance: -; CDR3nt: TGTGCCAGCAGTCGGGGACAGGTCAATCAGCCCCAGCATTTT; CDR3aa: CASSRGQVNQPQHF